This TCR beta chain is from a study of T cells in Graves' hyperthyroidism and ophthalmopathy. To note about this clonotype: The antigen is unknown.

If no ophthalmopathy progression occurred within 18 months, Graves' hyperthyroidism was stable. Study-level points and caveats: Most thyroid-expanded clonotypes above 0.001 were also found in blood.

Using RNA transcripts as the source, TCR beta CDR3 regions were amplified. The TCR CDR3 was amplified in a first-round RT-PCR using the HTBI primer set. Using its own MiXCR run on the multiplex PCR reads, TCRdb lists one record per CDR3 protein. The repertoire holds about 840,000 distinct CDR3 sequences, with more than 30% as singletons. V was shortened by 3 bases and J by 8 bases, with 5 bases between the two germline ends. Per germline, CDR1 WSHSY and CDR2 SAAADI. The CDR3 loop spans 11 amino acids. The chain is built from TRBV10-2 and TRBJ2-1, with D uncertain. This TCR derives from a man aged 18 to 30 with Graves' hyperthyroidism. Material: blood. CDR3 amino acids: CASSDRYEQFF. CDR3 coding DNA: TGCGCCAGCAGTGACAGGTATGAGCAGTTCTTC.